This TCR beta chain was captured by sequencing in a study of cytomegalovirus exposure and HLA in healthy donors. As for the study in general: Earlier results showed roughly 120 million unique TCR beta sequences derived from about 179 million T cells. There were more than 350 genotyped donors. Of these, roughly 82% fell in the genetic ancestry cluster associated with self-reported Caucasian donors. Approximately 80 million unique TCRs from HLA-typed donors were held in an early data release.

With regard to this clone: Its antigen is undetermined.

Findings of the study overall: Immune exposure data for these donors was limited to CMV serostatus.

This PCR relied on a set of 60 Vbeta primers and 13 Jbeta primers. Using immunoSEQ multiplex PCR, the repertoire was profiled, and TCRdb retains in-frame clones only, with some absent. This sample has fewer than 200,000 clones, with around 79% found just once. Germline CDR1 reads SGHTA; CDR2 reads FQGNSA. CDR3 length: 18 residues. The V and J ends lost 3 bases and 7 bases, in that order; junction bases with no gene match: 10. Sequencing was carried out using PBMCs. The J gene is TRBJ2-1, the V gene TRBV7-2; 15 positions agree with TRBD2. The source is a female donor in good health and CMV-seronegative. CDR3 region: CASSFGTSGRRIGNEQFF. As DNA, the CDR3 is TGTGCCAGCAGCTTCGGGACTAGCGGGAGGAGGATCGGGAATGAGCAGTTCTTC.